The rows below give T cell receptor beta chains drawn from one sample of a study of spatial heterogeneity in lung cancer. From the 5' RACE reads, TCRdb called clonotypes with MiXCR, one entry per CDR3 protein. This table has 110,000 or so distinct CDR3 sequences, about a tenth appearing once. Sequences were derived from PBMCs, sampled at follow-up. The receptors derive from a female donor with early-stage non-small cell lung cancer. Both conserved end residues are part of each CDR3.

TRBJ1-2	TRBV7-2	CASSLSQGGGYTF
TRBJ2-2	TRBV6-4	CASSESAGGPRGELFF
TRBJ1-2	TRBV3-1	CASSQGRTGNYGYTF
TRBJ1-3	TRBV7-9	CASRPGTTSGNTIYF
TRBJ1-6	TRBV7-9	CASSLDGTVNSPLHF
TRBJ1-6	TRBV29-1	CSVRTQGDNSPLHF
TRBJ1-5	TRBV6-1	CASRRGGNSNQPQHF
TRBJ2-1	TRBV14	CASSQDRGHEQFF
TRBJ2-4	TRBV28	CASGDSGAKNIQYF
TRBJ1-6	TRBV12-3/TRBV12-4	CASSLRPGLDSPLHF
TRBJ2-5	TRBV5-1	CASSLEKETQYF
TRBJ2-2	TRBV20-1	CSARGGSSGELFF